The TCR beta chain described here comes from a study of cytomegalovirus exposure and HLA in healthy donors. Use of 60 Vbeta and 13 Jbeta primers characterized the PCR. This table comes from immunoSEQ multiplex PCR, and its TCRdb copy is limited to in-frame clones, with some not included. Altogether 120,000 or so clones are present, about 78% being singletons, with the ten largest covering 3.5% to 4.5%. V lost 4 bases, J lost 2 bases, and 3 bases stayed unmatched. CDR3 length: 14 amino acids. Germline values: CDR1 SGHNT, CDR2 YYREEE (reference sequence). Points from the study as a whole: The majority of TCR sequences were rare, yet some public TCRs appeared in many donors. Exclusion applied to some V segments, including TRBV6-2 and TRBV6-3, as they were indistinguishable. When a later analysis compared HLA-associated TCR beta chains with equally common others, the HLA-associated chains turned out to be more clonally expanded and to have lower generation probabilities. A link between a missense DCLRE1C variant and TCR beta V- and J-gene trimming emerged from a later analysis.

In its sample, this clone was seen a few times. Its matching antigen is unknown. The sequence derives from a man aged 25 to 45 in good health and CMV-seronegative. V is TRBV5-4 and J is TRBJ1-5; 7 bases map to TRBD1. Sequencing used PBMCs. Here the CDR3 reads CASSVQGGNQPQHF. Here the CDR3 DNA reads TGTGCCAGCAGCGTTCAGGGGGGCAATCAGCCCCAGCATTTT.